These 9 T cell receptor beta chains came from one sample sequenced in a study of blood T cell repertoires in COVID-19. TCRdb's table, derived via immunoSEQ multiplex PCR, lists solely in-frame clones and lacks some. The sample holds roughly 260,000 clones, about nine tenths seen once. Sequencing input: peripheral blood. These TCRs come from a woman in her fifties or sixties who had recovered from COVID-19.

V usage is TRBV18 and J usage is TRBJ1-5; tentatively, D is TRBD1 (5 bases). Between the trimmed V and J ends, which lost 1 base and 8 bases, there was a span of 21 bases. This CDR3 region has 17 residues. Germline lookup yields CDR1 KGHSH and CDR2 LQKENI. DNA of the CDR3: TGTGCCAGCTCACCACTCGGCGGGGCCCACGCCCTGAAGCCCCAGCATTTT. Encoded protein: CASSPLGGAHALKPQHF.

The chain uses TRBV7-9 and TRBJ2-3; D is uncertain. CDR3 length: 13 amino acids. CDR1 and CDR2 (germline): SEHNR, FQNEAQ (reference sequence). Trimming pared 5 bases from V and 0 bases from J, leaving 6 bases between. CDR3 sequence: CASSTTSTDTQYF. The CDR3 nucleotides are TGTGCCAGCAGCACGACTAGCACAGATACGCAGTATTTT. The entire variable domain, with the rest obtained from reference TRBV7-9 and TRBJ2-3, is as follows: DTGVSQNPRHKITKRGQNVTFRCDPISEHNRLYWYRQTLGQGPEFLTYFQNEAQLEKSRLLSDRFSAERPKGSFSTLEIQRTEQGDSAMYLCASSTTSTDTQYFGPGTRLTVL.

The rearrangement joins TRBV28 to TRBJ2-1, with D tentatively TRBD2 (6 bases). The germline CDR1 and CDR2 sequences are MDHEN and SYDVKM. CDR3 length: 16 residues. Trimming stripped 2 bases from V and 6 bases from J, with 17 bases between. CDR3 in DNA: TGTGCCAGCAGTTTAAGGGGCGGGGCCGCCTCCAATGAGCAGTTCTTC. Its translation is CASSLRGGAASNEQFF.

The chain uses TRBV7-3 and TRBJ1-6; 7 bases line up with TRBD1. The CDR3 length is 15 residues. Germline CDR1 and CDR2: SGHTA and FQGTGA. The junction had 9 bases not matched to a gene; V was cut back by 3 bases and J by 10 bases. CDR3 amino acids: CASSLSRQGFSPLHF. CDR3 in DNA: TGTGCCAGCAGCTTGAGTAGACAGGGCTTCTCACCCCTCCACTTT.

V and J are TRBV6-5 and TRBJ2-5; weak D call: TRBD1 (7 bases). V was trimmed by 7 bases and J by 4 bases, leaving 19 bases between them. CDR1 is MNHEY, CDR2 SVGAGI, per germline. The length of the CDR3 is 15 residues. CDR3 sequence: CASTKGGGSLETQYF. The CDR3 DNA reads TGTGCCAGCACCAAAGGAGGGGGCAGTTTAGAGACCCAGTACTTC.

This clone was seen a few times. The chain couples TRBV29-1 to TRBJ2-5; 8 bases are shared with TRBD1. This CDR3 is built from 15 residues. After removal of 1 base from V and 2 bases from J, the junction contained 6 bases not matched to a gene. Germline lookup yields CDR1 SQVTM and CDR2 ANQGSEA. Written as DNA, the CDR3 is TGCAGCGTTGAAGTCCCCAGGGGGCGGCAAGAGACCCAGTACTTC. Its translation: CSVEVPRGRQETQYF.

The CDR3 DNA reads as TGTGCCAGCAGCGTCATGGGACAGGGGAATTCACCCCTCCACTTT. Its protein is CASSVMGQGNSPLHF. The gene calls are TRBV9 and TRBJ1-6, with 10 positions matching TRBD1. Germline CDR1 SGDLS, CDR2 YYNGEE. This CDR3 region has 15 residues. Trimming took 2 bases from V and 7 from J; bases not matched to a gene: 3. Filled out from reference TRBV9 and TRBJ1-6, the complete variable domain reads DSGVTQTPKHLITATGQRVTLRCSPRSGDLSVYWYQQSLDQGLQFLIQYYNGEERAKGNILERFSAQQFPDLHSELNLSSLELGDSALYFCASSVMGQGNSPLHFGNGTRLTVT.

The chain recombines TRBV28 with TRBJ2-7; 7 nucleotides line up with TRBD1. V trimming: 5 bases; J trimming: 3 bases; junction bases outside the gene matches: 7. The CDR3 has 14 amino acids. Germline CDR1 reads MDHEN; CDR2 reads SYDVKM. CDR3 amino acids: CASSPTTGSYEQYF. CDR3 DNA sequence: TGTGCCAGCAGTCCGACGACAGGGAGCTACGAGCAGTACTTC.

The rearrangement joins TRBV10-3 to TRBJ2-3, with a possible D match to TRBD2 (6 bases). The V gene lost 4 bases and the J gene lost 4 bases, with 15 bases spanning the gap. Germline V CDR1 and CDR2: ENHRY, SYGVKD. The CDR3 is made up of 15 amino acids. The CDR3 protein is CAISVGGAGADTQYF. The CDR3 DNA is TGTGCCATCAGTGTAGGAGGGGCCGGAGCAGATACGCAGTATTTT.